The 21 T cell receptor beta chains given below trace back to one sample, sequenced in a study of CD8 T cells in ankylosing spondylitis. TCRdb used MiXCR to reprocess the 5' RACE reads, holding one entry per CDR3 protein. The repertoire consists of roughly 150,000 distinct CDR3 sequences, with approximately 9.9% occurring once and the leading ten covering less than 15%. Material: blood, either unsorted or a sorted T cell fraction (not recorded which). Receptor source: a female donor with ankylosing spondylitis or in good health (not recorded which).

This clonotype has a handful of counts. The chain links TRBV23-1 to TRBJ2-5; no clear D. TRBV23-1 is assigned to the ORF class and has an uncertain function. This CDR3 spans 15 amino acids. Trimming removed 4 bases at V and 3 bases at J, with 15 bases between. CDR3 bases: TGCGCCAGCAGTCGGTCAGGTCTGTTGGAAGAGACCCAGTACTTC. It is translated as CASSRSGLLEETQYF.

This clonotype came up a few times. The CDR3 here is CASSGDRETQYF. CDR3 DNA sequence: TGTGCCAGCAGCGGTGACCGAGAGACCCAGTACTTC. The chain recombines TRBV7-9 with TRBJ2-5; D call uncertain. V gave up 5 bases and J gave up 4 bases, with 8 bases separating them. Germline V gives CDR1 SEHNR, CDR2 FQNEAQ (reference sequence). The CDR3 length is 12 residues.

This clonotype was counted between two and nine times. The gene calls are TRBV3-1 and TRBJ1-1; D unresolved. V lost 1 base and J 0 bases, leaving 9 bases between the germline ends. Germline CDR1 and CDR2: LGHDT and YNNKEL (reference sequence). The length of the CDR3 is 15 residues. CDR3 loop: CASSQADGLNTEAFF. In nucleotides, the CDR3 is TGTGCCAGCAGCCAAGCCGACGGCCTGAACACTGAAGCTTTCTTT.

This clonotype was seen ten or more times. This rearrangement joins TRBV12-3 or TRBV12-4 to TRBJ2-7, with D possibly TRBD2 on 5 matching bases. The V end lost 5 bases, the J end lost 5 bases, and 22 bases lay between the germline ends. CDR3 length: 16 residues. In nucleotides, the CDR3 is TGTGCCAGCAGTCCGCGGGTAGCGCTAAACTGGAACGAGCAGTACTTC. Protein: CASSPRVALNWNEQYF.

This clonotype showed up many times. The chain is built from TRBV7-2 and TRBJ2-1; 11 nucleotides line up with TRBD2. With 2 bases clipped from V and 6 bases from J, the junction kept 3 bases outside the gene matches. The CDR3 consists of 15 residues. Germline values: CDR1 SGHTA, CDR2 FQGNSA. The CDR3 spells CASSLLAGGPNEQFF. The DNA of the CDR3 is TGTGCCAGCAGCTTACTAGCGGGAGGCCCCAATGAGCAGTTCTTC.

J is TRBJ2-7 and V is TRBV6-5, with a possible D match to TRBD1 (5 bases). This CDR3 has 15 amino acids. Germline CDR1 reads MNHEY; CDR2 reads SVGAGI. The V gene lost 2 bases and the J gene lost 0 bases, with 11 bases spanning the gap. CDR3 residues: CASSYQGPGSYEQYF. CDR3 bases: TGTGCCAGCAGTTACCAGGGCCCCGGCTCCTACGAGCAGTACTTC.

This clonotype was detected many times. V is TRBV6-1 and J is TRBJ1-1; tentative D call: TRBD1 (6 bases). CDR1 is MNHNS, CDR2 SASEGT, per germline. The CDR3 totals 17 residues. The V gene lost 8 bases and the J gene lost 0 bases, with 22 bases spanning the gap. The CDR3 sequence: CASVFLVQGIMNTEAFF. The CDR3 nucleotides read TGTGCCAGCGTATTTTTGGTTCAGGGGATCATGAACACTGAAGCTTTCTTT.

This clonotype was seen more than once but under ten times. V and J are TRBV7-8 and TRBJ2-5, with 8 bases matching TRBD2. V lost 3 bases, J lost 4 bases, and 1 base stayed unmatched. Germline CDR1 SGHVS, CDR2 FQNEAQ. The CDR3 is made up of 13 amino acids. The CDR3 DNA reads TGTGCCAGCAGCTTTAGCGGGATAGAGACCCAGTACTTC. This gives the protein CASSFSGIETQYF.

In nucleotides, the CDR3 is TGCAGCGTTGCCTACCGAGAAAAACTGTTTTTT. Translating it yields CSVAYREKLFF. The chain couples TRBV29-1 to TRBJ1-4; D ambiguous. The CDR3 is 11 amino acids. With 4 bases removed from V and 8 bases from J, the gap between germline ends came to 8 bases. The germline V gene has CDR1 SQVTM and CDR2 ANQGSEA.

The chain's CDR3 is CATTQWTGYEQYF. The CDR3 DNA is TGTGCCACCACCCAATGGACAGGTTACGAGCAGTACTTC. The chain recombines TRBV6-2 or TRBV6-3 with TRBJ2-7, with TRBD1 matching 7 bases. Germline CDR1 is MNHEY and CDR2 is SVGEGT. The CDR3 loop spans 13 amino acids. Trimming cost V 10 bases and J 4 bases; bases outside gene matches: 10.

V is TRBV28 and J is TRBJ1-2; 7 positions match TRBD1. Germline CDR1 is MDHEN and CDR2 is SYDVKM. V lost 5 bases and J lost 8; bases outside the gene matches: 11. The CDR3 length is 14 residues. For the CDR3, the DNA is TGTGCCAGCAGTCAGGGGTCGACAGGGAACGGCTACACCTTC. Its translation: CASSQGSTGNGYTF.

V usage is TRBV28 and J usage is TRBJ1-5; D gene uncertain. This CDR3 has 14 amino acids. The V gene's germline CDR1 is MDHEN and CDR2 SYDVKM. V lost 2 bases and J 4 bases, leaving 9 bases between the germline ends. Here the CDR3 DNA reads TGTGCCAGCAGTTTACGGCAGCTTAATCAGCCCCAGCATTTT. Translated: CASSLRQLNQPQHF.

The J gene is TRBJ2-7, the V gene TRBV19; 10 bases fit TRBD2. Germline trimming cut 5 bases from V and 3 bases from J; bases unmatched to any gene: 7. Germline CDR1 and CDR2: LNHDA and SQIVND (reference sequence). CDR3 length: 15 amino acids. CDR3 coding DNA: TGTGCCAGTAGTCGACTAGCGGGTGAATACTACGAGCAGTACTTC. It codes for CASSRLAGEYYEQYF.

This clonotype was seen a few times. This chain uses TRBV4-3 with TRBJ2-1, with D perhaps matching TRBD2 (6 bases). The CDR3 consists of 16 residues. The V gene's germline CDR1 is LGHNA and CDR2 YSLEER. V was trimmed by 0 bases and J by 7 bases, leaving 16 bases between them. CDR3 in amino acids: CASSQDSAGLTNEQFF. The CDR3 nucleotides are TGCGCCAGCAGCCAAGACAGCGCGGGACTGACAAATGAGCAGTTCTTC.

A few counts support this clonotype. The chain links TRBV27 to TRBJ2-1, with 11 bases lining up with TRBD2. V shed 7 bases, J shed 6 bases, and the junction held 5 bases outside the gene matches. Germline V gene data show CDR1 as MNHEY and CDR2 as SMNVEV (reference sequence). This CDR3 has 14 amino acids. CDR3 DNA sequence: TGTGCCAGCACCGGACTAGCGGGTTCCAATGAGCAGTTCTTC. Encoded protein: CASTGLAGSNEQFF.

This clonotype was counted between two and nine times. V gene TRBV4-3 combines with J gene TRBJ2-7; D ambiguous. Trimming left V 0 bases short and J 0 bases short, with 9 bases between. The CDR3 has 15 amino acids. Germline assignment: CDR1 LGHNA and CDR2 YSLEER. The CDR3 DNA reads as TGCGCCAGCAGCCAAGATTGGAGTAGCTCCTACGAGCAGTACTTC. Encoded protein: CASSQDWSSSYEQYF.

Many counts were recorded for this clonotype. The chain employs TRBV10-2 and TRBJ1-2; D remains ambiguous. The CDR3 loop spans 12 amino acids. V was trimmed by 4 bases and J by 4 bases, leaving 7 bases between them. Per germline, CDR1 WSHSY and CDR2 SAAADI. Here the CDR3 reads CASSGGLYGYTF. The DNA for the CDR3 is TGCGCCAGCAGTGGGGGTCTCTATGGCTACACCTTC.

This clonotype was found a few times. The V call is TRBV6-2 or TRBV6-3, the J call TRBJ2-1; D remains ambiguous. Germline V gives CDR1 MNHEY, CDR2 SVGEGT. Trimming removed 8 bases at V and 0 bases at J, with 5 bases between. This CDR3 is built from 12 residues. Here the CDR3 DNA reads TGTGCCAGCGGGGACTCCTACAATGAGCAGTTCTTC. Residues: CASGDSYNEQFF.

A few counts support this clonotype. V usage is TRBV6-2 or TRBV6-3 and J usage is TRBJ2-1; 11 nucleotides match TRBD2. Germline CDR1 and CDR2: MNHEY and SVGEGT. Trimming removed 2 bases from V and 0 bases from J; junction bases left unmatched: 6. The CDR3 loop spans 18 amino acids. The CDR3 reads CASSYVSGRASSYNEQFF. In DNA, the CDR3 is TGTGCCAGCAGTTACGTTAGCGGGAGGGCGAGCTCCTACAATGAGCAGTTCTTC.

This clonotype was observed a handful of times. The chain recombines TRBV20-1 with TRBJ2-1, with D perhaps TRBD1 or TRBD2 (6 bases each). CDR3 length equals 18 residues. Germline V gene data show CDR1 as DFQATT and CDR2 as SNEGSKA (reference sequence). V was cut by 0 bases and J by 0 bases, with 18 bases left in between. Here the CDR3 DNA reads TGCAGTGCTAGAGACGGACAGACTAGACTTAGCTCCTACAATGAGCAGTTCTTC. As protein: CSARDGQTRLSSYNEQFF.

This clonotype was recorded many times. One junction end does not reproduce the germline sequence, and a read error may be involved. CDR3 loop: CSFEMSPSLGETQYF. In nucleotides, the CDR3 is TGCAGCTTTGAAATGTCGCCTAGCCTAGGGGAGACCCAGTACTTC. This chain links TRBV29-1 with TRBJ2-5, with D maybe TRBD2 (5 bases). Germline values: CDR1 SQVTM, CDR2 ANQGSEA. The CDR3 is 15 residues long.